These T cell receptor beta chains were read from a single sample in a study of T-cell memory formation after mild COVID-19. TCRdb passed the 5' RACE reads through MiXCR, listing each CDR3 protein once. The table records around 90,000 distinct CDR3 sequences, about 16% of them present only once. The sequenced sample was PBMCs or a T cell subset sorted from them (not recorded which). The source is a man younger than 30 who had mild COVID-19 (a few samples of this study predate the infection). Cell type and time point are not known. The CDR3 runs from the conserved cysteine through the conserved F or W. A D gene is named only where the DNA matches it firmly. Clone size is given for some rows only: seen once, a few or many times, or a class if the clone is expanded.

CASSLAGVNTEAFF	TGTGCCAGCAGCTTAGCAGGGGTGAACACTGAAGCTTTCTTT	.	.	TRBV7-6	TRBJ1-1
CATSRDPNTGELFF	TGTGCCACCAGCAGAGATCCGAACACCGGGGAGCTGTTTTTT	.	few	TRBV15	TRBJ2-2
CASTVFEQASNTEAFF	TGCGCCAGCACGGTATTCGAACAGGCGAGTAACACTGAAGCTTTCTTT	.	.	TRBV4-1	TRBJ1-1
CASSYIWTGELFF	TGTGCCAGCAGTTACATCTGGACCGGGGAGCTGTTTTTT	.	few	TRBV6-5	TRBJ2-2
CASTPRVTSTDTQYF	TGTGCCAGCACCCCCCGGGTTACTAGCACAGATACGCAGTATTTT	.	few	TRBV6-2/TRBV6-3	TRBJ2-3
CASSDSGTSGDPFF	TGTGCCAGCAGTGACTCGGGGACTAGCGGGGACCCGTTCTTC	TRBD2	.	TRBV6-4	TRBJ2-1
CASSLTPSGGAGETGELFF	TGTGCCAGCAGCTTAACCCCTAGCGGGGGGGCCGGAGAAACCGGGGAGCTGTTTTTT	TRBD2	.	TRBV7-3	TRBJ2-2
CASSEVAGDYEQYF	TGTGCCAGCAGTGAAGTCGCGGGGGACTACGAGCAGTACTTC	TRBD2	.	TRBV6-1	TRBJ2-7
CASSLGTEAFF	TGTGCCAGCAGCCTAGGGACTGAAGCTTTCTTT	.	many	TRBV12-3/TRBV12-4	TRBJ1-1
CASSEDSYSPLHF	TGCGCCAGCAGCGAGGACTCCTATTCACCCCTCCACTTT	.	few	TRBV5-1	TRBJ1-6
CASSLVAGDTGELFF	TGCGCCAGCAGCTTGGTAGCGGGGGACACCGGGGAGCTGTTTTTT	TRBD2	many	TRBV5-1	TRBJ2-2
CASSPRLGPKNIQYF	TGCGCCAGCAGCCCCCGTTTGGGCCCCAAAAACATTCAGTACTTC	.	.	TRBV4-3	TRBJ2-4
CASSPYVQGDYLYEQYF	TGTGCCAGCAGCCCCTACGTTCAGGGGGATTACCTTTACGAGCAGTACTTC	TRBD1	few	TRBV7-6	TRBJ2-7
CASSLAPVYEQFF	TGTGCCAGCAGCTTAGCGCCGGTCTATGAGCAGTTCTTC	.	.	TRBV7-2	TRBJ2-1
CSAKGTGVVAFF	TGCAGTGCGAAGGGGACGGGCGTTGTAGCTTTCTTT	.	few	TRBV20-1	TRBJ1-1
CASSLQLGAQHF	TGTGCCAGCAGCCTTCAATTGGGTGCCCAGCATTTT	.	many	TRBV28	TRBJ1-5
CASSYSPGQGNNEQFF	TGTGCCAGCAGTTACTCACCGGGACAGGGAAACAATGAGCAGTTCTTC	TRBD1	.	TRBV6-5	TRBJ2-1
CASSRTSGRQDYGYTF	TGCGCCAGCAGCCGAACGTCTGGGAGACAGGACTATGGCTACACCTTC	.	few	TRBV4-1	TRBJ1-2
CASSERGTGKAGYTF	TGTGCCAGCAGTGAGCGAGGGACAGGCAAAGCAGGCTACACCTTC	TRBD1	.	TRBV6-4	TRBJ1-2
CASSSRGNEQFF	TGTGCCAGCAGCTCCAGGGGGAATGAGCAGTTCTTC	TRBD1	.	TRBV7-9	TRBJ2-1
CASSPPSGELFF	TGTGCCAGCAGCCCCCCTAGCGGGGAGCTGTTTTTT	.	few	TRBV7-3	TRBJ2-2
CASSLGLGSGLSGELFF	TGTGCCAGCAGCTTAGGCCTTGGTAGCGGGCTCTCCGGGGAGCTGTTTTTT	TRBD2	few	TRBV13	TRBJ2-2
CASSPTASSYGYTF	TGTGCCAGCAGTCCGACAGCATCTTCCTATGGCTACACCTTC	.	few	TRBV6-5	TRBJ1-2
CASSQEGLNTEAFF	TGCGCCAGCAGCCAAGAAGGATTGAACACTGAAGCTTTCTTT	.	few	TRBV4-3	TRBJ1-1
CASSLGPVNETFF	TGTGCCAGCAGCCTAGGGCCCGTTAATGAAACTTTCTTT	.	few	TRBV12-3/TRBV12-4	TRBJ1-1
CASSPGLPGANVLTF	TGTGCCAGCAGCCCCGGGCTACCTGGGGCCAACGTCCTGACTTTC	.	.	TRBV27	TRBJ2-6
CASSHLGSSPAGEKLFF	TGCGCCAGCAGCCATCTTGGGTCTTCTCCTGCGGGAGAAAAACTGTTTTTT	.	.	TRBV4-1	TRBJ1-4
CSDTTGNTEAFF	TGCAGCGACACGACAGGGAACACTGAAGCTTTCTTT	.	few	TRBV29-1	TRBJ1-1
CASSQPGQVTGELFF	TGCGCCAGCAGCCAACCGGGACAGGTCACCGGGGAGCTGTTTTTT	TRBD1	few	TRBV4-1	TRBJ2-2
CASSGGDRVDTDTQYF	TGTGCCAGCAGCGGGGGAGACAGGGTCGACACAGATACGCAGTATTTT	TRBD1	few	TRBV3-1	TRBJ2-3
CASSLGTGGGYTF	TGTGCCAGCAGCTTAGGGACAGGGGGTGGCTACACCTTC	TRBD1	medium-sized	TRBV13	TRBJ1-2
CASSLDRGSSYNSPLHF	TGTGCCAGCAGCTTAGATCGCGGGAGCTCCTATAATTCACCCCTCCACTTT	.	.	TRBV11-2	TRBJ1-6
CASSQDPGGTYEQYF	TGCGCCAGCAGCCAAGACCCGGGAGGGACCTACGAGCAGTACTTC	TRBD2	few	TRBV4-1	TRBJ2-7
CASSPGQTNQPQHF	TGTGCCAGCAGTCCAGGACAGACCAATCAGCCCCAGCATTTT	.	few	TRBV6-5	TRBJ1-5
CASSQGDTNTGELFF	TGCGCCAGCAGCCAAGGGGACACGAACACCGGGGAGCTGTTTTTT	.	.	TRBV4-3	TRBJ2-2
CSVEGTGNYEQYF	TGCAGCGTGGAAGGGACAGGGAACTACGAGCAGTACTTC	TRBD1	.	TRBV29-1	TRBJ2-7
CASSYLGSSDTFTGELFF	TGCGCCAGCAGCTACCTTGGGTCCTCTGACACATTCACCGGGGAGCTGTTTTTT	.	few	TRBV4-1	TRBJ2-2
CASSQEGINNEQFF	TGCGCCAGCAGCCAAGAGGGAATAAACAATGAGCAGTTCTTC	.	.	TRBV4-3	TRBJ2-1
CASSLDLTSETQYF	TGTGCCAGCAGCTTAGATCTAACTAGCGAGACCCAGTACTTC	.	many	TRBV7-2	TRBJ2-5
CASSLGGRDSQETQYF	TGTGCCAGCAGTCTTGGGGGGAGGGATTCTCAAGAGACCCAGTACTTC	TRBD2	few	TRBV12-3/TRBV12-4	TRBJ2-5
CASSGGRVYGYTF	TGTGCCAGCAGTGGTGGCAGGGTGTATGGCTACACCTTC	.	few	TRBV2	TRBJ1-2
CASSQAPPGSGNTIYF	TGTGCCAGCAGCCAAGCCCCACCAGGCTCTGGAAACACCATATATTTT	.	.	TRBV4-2	TRBJ1-3
CASSINRGMGTEAFF	TGTGCCAGCAGCATCAACAGGGGTATGGGGACTGAAGCTTTCTTT	TRBD1	few	TRBV11-1	TRBJ1-1
CSVVSGNTIYF	TGCAGCGTTGTCTCTGGAAACACCATATATTTT	.	few	TRBV29-1	TRBJ1-3
CASSLGEGLGTGELFF	TGCGCCAGCAGCTTGGGTGAGGGTTTAGGCACCGGGGAGCTGTTTTTT	.	.	TRBV5-1	TRBJ2-2
CASRTGTVNYGYTF	TGTGCCAGCAGGACCGGGACAGTCAACTATGGCTACACCTTC	TRBD1	.	TRBV7-9	TRBJ1-2
CASSQVYNEQFF	TGTGCCAGCAGCCAGGTCTACAATGAGCAGTTCTTC	.	.	TRBV7-9	TRBJ2-1
CASSSSTEFYEQYF	TGTGCCAGCAGTTCGTCGACAGAGTTCTACGAGCAGTACTTC	.	few	TRBV27	TRBJ2-7
CASTPTQKSSYNEQFF	TGTGCCAGCACCCCAACCCAGAAGTCCTCCTACAATGAGCAGTTCTTC	.	few	TRBV6-5	TRBJ2-1
CASSVAGAHEQFF	TGTGCCAGCAGTGTAGCGGGGGCCCATGAGCAGTTCTTC	TRBD2	few	TRBV12-3/TRBV12-4	TRBJ2-1
CASVQLDATNEKLFF	TGTGCCAGCGTACAGCTTGATGCAACTAATGAAAAACTGTTTTTT	.	.	TRBV2	TRBJ1-4
CASSYPGQGYYGYTF	TGTGCCAGCAGTTACCCGGGACAGGGTTACTATGGCTACACCTTC	TRBD1	.	TRBV6-6	TRBJ1-2
CSALDRYTEAFF	TGCAGTGCTTTAGACAGATACACTGAAGCTTTCTTT	.	few	TRBV20-1	TRBJ1-1